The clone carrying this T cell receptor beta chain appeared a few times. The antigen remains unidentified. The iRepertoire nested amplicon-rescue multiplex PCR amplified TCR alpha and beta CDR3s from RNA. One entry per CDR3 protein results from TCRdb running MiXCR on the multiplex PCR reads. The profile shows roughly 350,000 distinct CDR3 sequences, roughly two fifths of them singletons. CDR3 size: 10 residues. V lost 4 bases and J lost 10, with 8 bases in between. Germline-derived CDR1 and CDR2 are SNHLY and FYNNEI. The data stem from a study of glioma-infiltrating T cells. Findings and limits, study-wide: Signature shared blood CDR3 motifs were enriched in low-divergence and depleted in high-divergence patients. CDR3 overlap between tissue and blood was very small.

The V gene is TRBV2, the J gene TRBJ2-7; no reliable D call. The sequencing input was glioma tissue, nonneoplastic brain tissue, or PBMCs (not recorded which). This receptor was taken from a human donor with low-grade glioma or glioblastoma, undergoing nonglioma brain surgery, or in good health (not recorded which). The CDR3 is CASSGILQYF. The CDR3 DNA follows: TGTGCCAGCAGTGGGATACTTCAGTACTTC. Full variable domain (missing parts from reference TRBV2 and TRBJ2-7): EPEVTQTPSHQVTQMGQEVILRCVPISNHLYFYWYRQILGQKVEFLVSFYNNEISEKSEIFDDQFSVERPDGSNFTLKIRSTKLEDSAMYFCASSGILQYFGPGTRLTVT.